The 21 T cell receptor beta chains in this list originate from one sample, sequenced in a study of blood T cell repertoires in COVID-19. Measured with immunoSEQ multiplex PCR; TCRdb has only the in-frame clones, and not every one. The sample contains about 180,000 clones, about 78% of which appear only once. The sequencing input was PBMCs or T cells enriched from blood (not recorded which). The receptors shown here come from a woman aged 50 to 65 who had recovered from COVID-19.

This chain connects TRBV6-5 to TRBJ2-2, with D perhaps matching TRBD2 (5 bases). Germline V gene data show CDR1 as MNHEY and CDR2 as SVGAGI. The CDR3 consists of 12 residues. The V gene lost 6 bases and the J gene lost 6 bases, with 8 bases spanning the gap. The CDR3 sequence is CASRRASGELFF. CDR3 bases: TGTGCCAGCAGGAGGGCCTCCGGGGAGCTGTTTTTT.

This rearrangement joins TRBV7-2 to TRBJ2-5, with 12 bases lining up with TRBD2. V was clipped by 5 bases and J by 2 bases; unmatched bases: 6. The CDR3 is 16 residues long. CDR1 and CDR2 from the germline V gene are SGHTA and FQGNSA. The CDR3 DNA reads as TGTGCCAGCAGCCCGCCCGGACTAGCGGGACAAGAGACCCAGTACTTC. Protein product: CASSPPGLAGQETQYF.

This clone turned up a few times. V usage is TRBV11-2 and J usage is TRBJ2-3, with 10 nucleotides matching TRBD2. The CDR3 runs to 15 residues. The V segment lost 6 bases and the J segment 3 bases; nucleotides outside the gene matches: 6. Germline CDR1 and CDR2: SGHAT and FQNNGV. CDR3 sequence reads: CASSSSGSGTDTQYF. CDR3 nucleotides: TGTGCCAGCAGTTCTAGCGGGAGCGGGACAGATACGCAGTATTTT.

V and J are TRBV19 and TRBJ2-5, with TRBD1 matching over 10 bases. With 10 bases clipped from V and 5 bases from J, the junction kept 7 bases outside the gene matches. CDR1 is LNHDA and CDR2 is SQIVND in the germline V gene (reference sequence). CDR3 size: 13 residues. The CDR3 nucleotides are TGTGCCACTAGGACAGGGGGAGGGGAGACCCAGTACTTC. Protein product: CATRTGGGETQYF.

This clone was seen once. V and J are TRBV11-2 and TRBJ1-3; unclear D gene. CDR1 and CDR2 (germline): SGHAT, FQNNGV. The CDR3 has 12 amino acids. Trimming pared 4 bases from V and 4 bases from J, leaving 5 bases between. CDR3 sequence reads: CASSSQGNTIYF. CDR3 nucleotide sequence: TGTGCCAGCAGCTCACAGGGAAACACCATATATTTT.

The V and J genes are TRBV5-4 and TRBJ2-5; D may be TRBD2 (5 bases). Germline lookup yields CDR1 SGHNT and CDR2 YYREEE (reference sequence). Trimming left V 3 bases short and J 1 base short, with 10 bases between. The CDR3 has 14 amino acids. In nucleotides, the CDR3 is TGTGCCAGCAGCTCCCGAGGGATCCAAGAGACCCAGTACTTC. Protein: CASSSRGIQETQYF.

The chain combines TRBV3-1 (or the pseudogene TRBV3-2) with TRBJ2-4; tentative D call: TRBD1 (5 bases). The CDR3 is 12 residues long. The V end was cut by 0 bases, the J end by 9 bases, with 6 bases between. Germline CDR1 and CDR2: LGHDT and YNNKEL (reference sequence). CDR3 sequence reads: CASSQDRGIQYF. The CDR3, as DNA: TGTGCCAGCAGCCAAGATAGGGGCATTCAGTACTTC.

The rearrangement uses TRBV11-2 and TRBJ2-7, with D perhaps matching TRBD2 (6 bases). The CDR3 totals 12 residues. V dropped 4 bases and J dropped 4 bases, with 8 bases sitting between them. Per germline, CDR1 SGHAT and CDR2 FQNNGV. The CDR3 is CASSYGTYEQYF. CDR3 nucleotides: TGTGCCAGCAGCTATGGGACTTACGAGCAGTACTTC. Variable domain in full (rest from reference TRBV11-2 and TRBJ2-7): EAGVAQSPRYKIIEKRQSVAFWCNPISGHATLYWYQQILGQGPKLLIQFQNNGVVDDSQLPKDRFSAERLKGVDSTLKIQPAKLEDSAVYLCASSYGTYEQYFGPGTRLTVT.

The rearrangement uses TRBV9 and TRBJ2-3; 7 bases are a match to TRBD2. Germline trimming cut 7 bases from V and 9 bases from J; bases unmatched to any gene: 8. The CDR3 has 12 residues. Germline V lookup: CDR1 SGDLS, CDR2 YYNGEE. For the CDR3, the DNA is TGTGCCAGCGCAGATACTAGCGAGACGCAGTATTTT. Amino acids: CASADTSETQYF.

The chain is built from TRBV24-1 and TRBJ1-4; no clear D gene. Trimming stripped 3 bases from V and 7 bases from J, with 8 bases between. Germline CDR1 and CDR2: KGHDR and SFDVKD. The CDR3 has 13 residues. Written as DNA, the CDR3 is TGTGCCACCAGTGATATGGGCCGTGAAAAACTGTTTTTT. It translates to CATSDMGREKLFF.

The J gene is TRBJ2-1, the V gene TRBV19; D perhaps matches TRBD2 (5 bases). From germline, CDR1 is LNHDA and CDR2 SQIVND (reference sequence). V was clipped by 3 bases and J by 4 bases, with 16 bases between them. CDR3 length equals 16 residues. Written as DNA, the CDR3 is TGTGCCAGTAGTATTCGGAAAAGCGGTTCATACAATGAGCAGTTCTTC. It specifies CASSIRKSGSYNEQFF.

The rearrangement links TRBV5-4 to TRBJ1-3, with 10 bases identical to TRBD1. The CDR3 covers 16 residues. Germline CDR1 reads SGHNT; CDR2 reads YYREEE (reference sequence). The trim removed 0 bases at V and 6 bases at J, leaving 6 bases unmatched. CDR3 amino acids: CASSLDIGTGVNTIYF. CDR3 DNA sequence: TGTGCCAGCAGCTTGGATATCGGGACAGGGGTAAACACCATATATTTT. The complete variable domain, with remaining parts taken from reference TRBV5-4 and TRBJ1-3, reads ETGVTQSPTHLIKTRGQQVTLRCSSQSGHNTVSWYQQALGQGPQFIFQYYREEENGRGNFPPRFSGLQFPNYSSELNVNALELDDSALYLCASSLDIGTGVNTIYFGEGSWLTVV.

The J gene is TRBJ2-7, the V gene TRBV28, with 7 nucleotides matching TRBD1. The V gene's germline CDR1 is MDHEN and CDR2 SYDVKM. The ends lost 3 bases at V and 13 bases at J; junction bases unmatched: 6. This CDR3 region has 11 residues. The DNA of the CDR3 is TGTGCCAGCAGTTTGGGCGGACAGGTCTACTTC. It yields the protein CASSLGGQVYF.

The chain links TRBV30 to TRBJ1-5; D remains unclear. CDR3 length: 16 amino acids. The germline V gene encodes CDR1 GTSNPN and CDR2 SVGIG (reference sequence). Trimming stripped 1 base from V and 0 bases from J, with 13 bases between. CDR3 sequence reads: CAWSAPGSHSNQPQHF. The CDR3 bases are TGTGCCTGGAGTGCCCCGGGAAGCCATAGCAATCAGCCCCAGCATTTT.

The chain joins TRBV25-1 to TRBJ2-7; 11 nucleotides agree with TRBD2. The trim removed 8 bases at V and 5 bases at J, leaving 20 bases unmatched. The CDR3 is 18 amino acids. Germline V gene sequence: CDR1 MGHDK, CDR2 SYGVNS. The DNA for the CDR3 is TGTGCCAGCTCTCCTGAGGTTAGCGGGAGGGCCCGTCGGAACGAGCAGTACTTC. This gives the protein CASSPEVSGRARRNEQYF.

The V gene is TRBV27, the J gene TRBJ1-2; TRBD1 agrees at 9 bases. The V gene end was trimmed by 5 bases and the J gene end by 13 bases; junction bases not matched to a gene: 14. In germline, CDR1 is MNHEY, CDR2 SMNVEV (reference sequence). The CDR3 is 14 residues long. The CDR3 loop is CASSPLRTGAVPTF. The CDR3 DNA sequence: TGTGCCAGCAGTCCTCTTAGGACAGGGGCCGTGCCCACCTTC.

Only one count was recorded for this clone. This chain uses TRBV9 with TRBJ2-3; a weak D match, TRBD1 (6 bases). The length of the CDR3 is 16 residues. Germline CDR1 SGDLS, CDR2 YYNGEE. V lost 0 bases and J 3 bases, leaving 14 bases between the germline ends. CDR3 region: CASSVGTDGRTDTQYF. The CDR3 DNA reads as TGTGCCAGCAGCGTAGGGACAGATGGCCGGACAGATACGCAGTATTTT. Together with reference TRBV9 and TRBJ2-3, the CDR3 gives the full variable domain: DSGVTQTPKHLITATGQRVTLRCSPRSGDLSVYWYQQSLDQGLQFLIQYYNGEERAKGNILERFSAQQFPDLHSELNLSSLELGDSALYFCASSVGTDGRTDTQYFGPGTRLTVL.

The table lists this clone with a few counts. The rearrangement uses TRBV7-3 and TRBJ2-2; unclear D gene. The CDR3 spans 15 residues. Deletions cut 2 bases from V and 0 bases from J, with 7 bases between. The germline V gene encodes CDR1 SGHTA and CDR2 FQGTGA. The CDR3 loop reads CASSLGQTNTGELFF. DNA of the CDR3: TGTGCCAGCAGCTTAGGTCAGACGAACACCGGGGAGCTGTTTTTT.

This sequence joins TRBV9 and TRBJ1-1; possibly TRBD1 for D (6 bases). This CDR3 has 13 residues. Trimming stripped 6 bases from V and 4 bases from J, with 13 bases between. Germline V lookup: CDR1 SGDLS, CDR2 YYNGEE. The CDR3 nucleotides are TGTGCCAGCACCCAGGGGTTGTTCACTGAAGCTTTCTTT. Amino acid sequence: CASTQGLFTEAFF.

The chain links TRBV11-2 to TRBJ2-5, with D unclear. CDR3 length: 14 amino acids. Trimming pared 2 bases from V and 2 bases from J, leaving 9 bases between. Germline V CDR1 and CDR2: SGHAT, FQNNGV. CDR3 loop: CASSLSYSQETQYF. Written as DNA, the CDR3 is TGTGCCAGCAGCTTATCTTATAGTCAAGAGACCCAGTACTTC.

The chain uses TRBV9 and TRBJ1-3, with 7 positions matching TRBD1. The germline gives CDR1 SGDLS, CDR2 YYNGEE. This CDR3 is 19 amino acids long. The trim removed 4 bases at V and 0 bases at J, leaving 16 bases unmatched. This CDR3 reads CASSPTRDSLIYSGNTIYF. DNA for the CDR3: TGTGCCAGCAGCCCCACCCGGGACAGCCTAATTTACTCTGGAAACACCATATATTTT.